This T cell receptor beta chain was sequenced in a study of T cells after yellow fever vaccination. TCRdb ran MiXCR on the 5' RACE reads and lists one entry per CDR3 protein. The sample carries about 75,000 distinct CDR3 sequences, around 7.9% recorded once. Study-wide findings and caveats: Most primary-vaccination clones recurred post-booster (around 97% CD4, about 90% CD8).

The table lists this clonotype with a few counts. What it recognizes is unknown. The CDR3 has 15 amino acids. Trimming cost V 3 bases and J 7 bases; bases outside gene matches: 7. CDR1 SGHAT and CDR2 FQNNGV come from the germline V gene. The receptor was derived from a man between 18 and 35 years old who received the YFV17D yellow fever vaccine. Sequencing used CD8+ T cells sorted from PBMCs, obtained 9 to 11 days after the first yellow fever vaccination. The chain is built from TRBV11-2 and TRBJ2-2, with 8 bases identical to TRBD2. CDR3 in DNA: TGTGCCAGCAGCTTGAGCGGGGGTGTGGTCGGGGAGCTGTTTTTT. Translation gives CASSLSGGVVGELFF.